These 6 T cell receptor beta chains were sequenced from one sample in a study of CD8 T cells in Susac syndrome (dated by TCRdb to between 2018 and 2020). Libraries were built with the immunoSEQ multiplex PCR assay. RNA was extracted using the RNeasy kit, and about 0.5 to 1 ug of the RNA was reverse transcribed with random hexamers. TCRdb applied fastp at Q25 and MiXCR to the public reads, then kept only in-frame beta chains. One record per CDR3 amino acid sequence lists the most common genes and DNA. The sample table shows 250,000 or so distinct CDR3 sequences, and 80% to 95% are seen once. 0.065% to 0.08% of the sample lies in the top ten. The sequencing sample was made of CD4+ T cells from PBMCs. The receptors derive from a human donor with multiple sclerosis.

The rearrangement uses TRBV7-2 and TRBJ2-1, with D possibly being TRBD1 (5 bases). CDR1 is SGHTA, CDR2 FQGNSA, per germline. CDR3 size: 13 residues. Trimming shortened V by 5 bases and J by 4 bases, and 9 bases separated the two germline ends. The CDR3 nucleotides are TGTGCCAGCAGCCCCGACAGATACAATGAGCAGTTCTTC. Protein sequence: CASSPDRYNEQFF.

The chain joins TRBV25-1 to TRBJ2-7; D possibly uses TRBD1 or TRBD2 (5 bases each). The CDR3 length is 15 residues. Germline values: CDR1 MGHDK, CDR2 SYGVNS. Deletions cut 5 bases from V and 2 bases from J, with 16 bases between. The CDR3 protein is CASSRGSRGTYEQYV. CDR3 in DNA: TGTGCCAGCAGTAGGGGATCCCGAGGGACCTACGAGCAGTACGTC.

The genes are TRBV5-1 and TRBJ2-6; D unresolved. Trimming stripped 4 bases from V and 4 bases from J, with 12 bases between. This CDR3 has 15 residues. The germline gives CDR1 SGHRS, CDR2 YFSETQ. For the CDR3, the DNA is TGCGCCAGCAGCCCTGATGGGTTCGGGGCCAACGTCCTGACTTTC. Its protein product is CASSPDGFGANVLTF.

The chain recombines TRBV9 with TRBJ2-5; TRBD1 is a possible D gene (6 bases). Germline loops: CDR1 SGDLS, CDR2 YYNGEE. The V end lost 4 bases, the J end lost 5 bases, and 18 bases lay between the germline ends. The CDR3 contains 15 residues. CDR3 sequence: CASSYAGTLGETQYF. The DNA of the CDR3 is TGTGCCAGCAGCTACGCCGGGACACTAGGGGAGACCCAGTACTTC.

This chain connects TRBV12-3 or TRBV12-4 to TRBJ1-6; D gene ambiguous. Trimming shortened V by 6 bases and J by 2 bases, and 5 bases separated the two germline ends. The CDR3 loop spans 13 amino acids. As DNA, the CDR3 is TGTGCCAGCAGACAGACCTATAATTCACCCCTCCACTTT. Translating gives CASRQTYNSPLHF.

The count of this clonotype is one. J is TRBJ2-2 and V is TRBV2; weak D call: TRBD1 (6 bases). The CDR3 contains 15 residues. Looked up from germline, CDR1 is SNHLY and CDR2 is FYNNEI. V was cut by 3 bases and J by 0 bases, with 8 bases left in between. The CDR3 sequence is CASSERTANTGELFF. Written as DNA, the CDR3 is TGTGCCAGCAGTGAGCGGACAGCGAACACCGGGGAGCTGTTTTTT.